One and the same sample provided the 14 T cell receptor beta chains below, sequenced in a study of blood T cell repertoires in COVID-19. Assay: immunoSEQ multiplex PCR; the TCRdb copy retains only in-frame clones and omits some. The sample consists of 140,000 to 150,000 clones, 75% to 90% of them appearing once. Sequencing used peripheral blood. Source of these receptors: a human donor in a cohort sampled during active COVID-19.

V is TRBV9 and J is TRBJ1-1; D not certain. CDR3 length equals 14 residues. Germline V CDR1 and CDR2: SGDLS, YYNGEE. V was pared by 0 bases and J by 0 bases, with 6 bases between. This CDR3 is CASSVEAMNTEAFF. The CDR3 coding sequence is TGTGCCAGCAGCGTAGAAGCTATGAACACTGAAGCTTTCTTT.

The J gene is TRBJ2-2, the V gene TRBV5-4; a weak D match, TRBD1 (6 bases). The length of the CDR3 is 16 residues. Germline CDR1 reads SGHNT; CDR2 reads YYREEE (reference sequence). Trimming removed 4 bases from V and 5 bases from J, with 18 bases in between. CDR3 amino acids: CASSLPDRSRTGELFF. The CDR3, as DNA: TGTGCCAGCAGCCTCCCCGACAGGAGTCGGACCGGGGAGCTGTTTTTT.

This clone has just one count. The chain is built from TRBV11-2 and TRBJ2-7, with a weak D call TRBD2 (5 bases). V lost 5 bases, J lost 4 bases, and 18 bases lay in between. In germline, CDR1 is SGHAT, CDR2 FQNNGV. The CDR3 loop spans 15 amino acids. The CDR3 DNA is TGTGCCAGCAGCCATACCCTGGGGTCGGGGTACGAGCAGTACGTC. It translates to CASSHTLGSGYEQYV.

The CDR3 spells CASSVGHTDTQYF. CDR3 in DNA: TGTGCCAGCAGCGTGGGGCACACAGATACGCAGTATTTT. The V call is TRBV7-2, the J call TRBJ2-3, with D perhaps matching TRBD1 (5 bases). V was pared by 5 bases and J by 2 bases, with 8 bases between. The CDR3 has 13 amino acids. The germline V gene encodes CDR1 SGHTA and CDR2 FQGNSA. Together with reference TRBV7-2 and TRBJ2-3, the CDR3 gives the full variable domain: GAGVSQSPSNKVTEKGKDVELRCDPISGHTALYWYRQSLGQGLEFLIYFQGNSAPDKSGLPSDRFSAERTGGSVSTLTIQRTQQEDSAVYLCASSVGHTDTQYFGPGTRLTVL.

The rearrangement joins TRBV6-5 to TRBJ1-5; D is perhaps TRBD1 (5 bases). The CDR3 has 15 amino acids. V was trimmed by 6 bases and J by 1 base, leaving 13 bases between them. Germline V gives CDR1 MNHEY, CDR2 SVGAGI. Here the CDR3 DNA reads TGTGCCAGCAGGGTTCAGGGACTCAGCAATCAGCCCCAGCATTTT. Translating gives CASRVQGLSNQPQHF.

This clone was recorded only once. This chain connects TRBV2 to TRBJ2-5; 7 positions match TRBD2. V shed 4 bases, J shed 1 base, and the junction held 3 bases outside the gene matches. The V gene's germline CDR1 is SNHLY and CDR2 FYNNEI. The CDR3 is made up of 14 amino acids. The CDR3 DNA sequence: TGTGCCAGCAGTGTCCAGCGGGGCCAAGAGACCCAGTACTTC. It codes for CASSVQRGQETQYF. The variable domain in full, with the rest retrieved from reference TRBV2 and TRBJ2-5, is EPEVTQTPSHQVTQMGQEVILRCVPISNHLYFYWYRQILGQKVEFLVSFYNNEISEKSEIFDDQFSVERPDGSNFTLKIRSTKLEDSAMYFCASSVQRGQETQYFGPGTRLLVL.

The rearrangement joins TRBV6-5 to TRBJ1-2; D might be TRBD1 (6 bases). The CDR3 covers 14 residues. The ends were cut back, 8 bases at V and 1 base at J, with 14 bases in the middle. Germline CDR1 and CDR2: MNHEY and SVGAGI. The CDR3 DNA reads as TGTGCCAGCTCGACCCTAGGGGGTAACTATGGCTACACCTTC. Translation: CASSTLGGNYGYTF.

CDR3 sequence: CASSQLVVVGPYYYYEQYV. CDR3 sequence (DNA): TGTGCCAGCAGCCAGCTAGTCGTGGTAGGTCCCTATTATTACTACGAGCAGTACGTC. V and J are TRBV7-9 and TRBJ2-7; D remains ambiguous. The CDR3 runs 19 residues. Germline CDR1 and CDR2: SEHNR and FQNEAQ (reference sequence). V lost 5 bases and J 3 bases, leaving 29 bases between the germline ends.

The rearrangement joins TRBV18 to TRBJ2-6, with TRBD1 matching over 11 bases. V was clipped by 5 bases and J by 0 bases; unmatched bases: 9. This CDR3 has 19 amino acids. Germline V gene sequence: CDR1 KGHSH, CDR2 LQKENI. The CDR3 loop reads CASSGDRGSASSGANVLTF. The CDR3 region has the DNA TGTGCCAGCTCAGGGGACAGGGGGTCCGCGAGCTCTGGGGCCAACGTCCTGACTTTC.

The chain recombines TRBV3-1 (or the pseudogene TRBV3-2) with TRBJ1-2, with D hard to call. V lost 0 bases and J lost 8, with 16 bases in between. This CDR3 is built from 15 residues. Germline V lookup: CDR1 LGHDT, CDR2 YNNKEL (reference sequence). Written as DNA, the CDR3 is TGTGCCAGCAGCCAAGATCCAGGTTCCCCCTCCGGCTACACCTTC. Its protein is CASSQDPGSPSGYTF.

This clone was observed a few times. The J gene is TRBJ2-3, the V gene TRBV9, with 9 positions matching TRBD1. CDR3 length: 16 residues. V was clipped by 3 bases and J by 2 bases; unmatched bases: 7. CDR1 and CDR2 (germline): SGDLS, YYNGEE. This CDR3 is CASSDTRTGVTDTQYF. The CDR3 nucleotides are TGTGCCAGCAGCGACACACGGACAGGGGTCACAGATACGCAGTATTTT.

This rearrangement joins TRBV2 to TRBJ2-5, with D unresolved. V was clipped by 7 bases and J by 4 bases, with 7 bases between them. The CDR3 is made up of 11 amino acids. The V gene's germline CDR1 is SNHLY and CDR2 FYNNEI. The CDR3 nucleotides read TGTGCCAGCACAGTCTTAGAGACCCAGTACTTC. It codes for CASTVLETQYF.

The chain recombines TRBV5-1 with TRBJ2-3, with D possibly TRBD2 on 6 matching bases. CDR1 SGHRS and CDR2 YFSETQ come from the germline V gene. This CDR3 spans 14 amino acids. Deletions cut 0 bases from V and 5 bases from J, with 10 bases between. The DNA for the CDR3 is TGCGCCAGCAGCTTGGACGGGAGTATAGATACGCAGTATTTT. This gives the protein CASSLDGSIDTQYF.

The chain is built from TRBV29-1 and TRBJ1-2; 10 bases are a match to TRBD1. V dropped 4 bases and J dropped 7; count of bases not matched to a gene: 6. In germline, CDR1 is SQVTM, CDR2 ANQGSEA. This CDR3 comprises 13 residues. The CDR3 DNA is TGCAGCGTTGTGACAGGGGGCAACGGTGGCTACACCTTC. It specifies CSVVTGGNGGYTF.